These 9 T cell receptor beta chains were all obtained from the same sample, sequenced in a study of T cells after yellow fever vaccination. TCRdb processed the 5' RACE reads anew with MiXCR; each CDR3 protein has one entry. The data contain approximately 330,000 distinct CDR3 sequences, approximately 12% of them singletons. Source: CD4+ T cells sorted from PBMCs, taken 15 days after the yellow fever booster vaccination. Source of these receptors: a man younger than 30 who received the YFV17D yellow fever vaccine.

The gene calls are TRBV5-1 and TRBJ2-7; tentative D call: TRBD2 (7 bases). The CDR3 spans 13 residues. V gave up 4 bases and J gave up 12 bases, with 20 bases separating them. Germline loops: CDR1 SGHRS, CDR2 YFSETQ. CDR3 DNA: TGCGCCAGCAGCCCCTGGGGGGGCGTCGAGGGGTACTTC. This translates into CASSPWGGVEGYF.

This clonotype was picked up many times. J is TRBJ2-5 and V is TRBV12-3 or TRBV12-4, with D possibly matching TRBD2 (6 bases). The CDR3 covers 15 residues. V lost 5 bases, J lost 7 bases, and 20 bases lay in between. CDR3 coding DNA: TGTGCCAGCAGTCCCGACCAGACTAGAATTGGGACCCAGTACTTC. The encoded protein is CASSPDQTRIGTQYF.

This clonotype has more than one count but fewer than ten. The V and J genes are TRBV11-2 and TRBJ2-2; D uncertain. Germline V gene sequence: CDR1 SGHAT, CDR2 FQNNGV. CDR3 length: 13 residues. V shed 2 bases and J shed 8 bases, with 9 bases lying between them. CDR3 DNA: TGTGCCAGCAGCTTAATTCTGGCAGGGGAGCTGTTTTTT. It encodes CASSLILAGELFF.

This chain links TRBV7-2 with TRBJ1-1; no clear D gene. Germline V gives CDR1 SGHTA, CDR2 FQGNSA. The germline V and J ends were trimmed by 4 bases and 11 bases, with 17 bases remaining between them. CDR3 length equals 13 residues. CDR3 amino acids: CASSSAFVLGAFF. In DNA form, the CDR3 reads TGTGCCAGCAGCTCCGCTTTTGTCCTCGGGGCTTTCTTT.

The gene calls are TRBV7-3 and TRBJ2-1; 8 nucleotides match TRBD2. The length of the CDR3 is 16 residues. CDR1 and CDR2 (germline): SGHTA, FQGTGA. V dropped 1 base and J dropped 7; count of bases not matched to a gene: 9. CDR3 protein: CASSLSAAGGGNEQFF. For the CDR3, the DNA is TGTGCCAGCAGCTTAAGTGCTGCCGGGGGGGGAAATGAGCAGTTCTTC.

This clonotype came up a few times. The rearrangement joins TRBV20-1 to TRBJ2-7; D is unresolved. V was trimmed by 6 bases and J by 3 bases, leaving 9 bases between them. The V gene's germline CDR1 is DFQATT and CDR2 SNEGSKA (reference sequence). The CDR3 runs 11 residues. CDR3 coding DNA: TGCAGTGCGCCCTTGAGCTACGAGCAGTACGTC. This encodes CSAPLSYEQYV.

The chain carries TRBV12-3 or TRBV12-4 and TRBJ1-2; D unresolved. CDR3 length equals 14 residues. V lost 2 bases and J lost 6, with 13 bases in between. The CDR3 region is CASSLFGGFDGYTF. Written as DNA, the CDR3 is TGTGCCAGCAGTTTATTTGGAGGGTTTGATGGCTACACCTTC.

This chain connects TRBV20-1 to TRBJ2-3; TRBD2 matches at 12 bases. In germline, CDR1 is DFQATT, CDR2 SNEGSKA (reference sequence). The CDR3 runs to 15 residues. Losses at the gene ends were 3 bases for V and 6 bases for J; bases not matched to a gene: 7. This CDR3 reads CSASRTSGAEDTQYF. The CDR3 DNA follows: TGCAGTGCTAGTAGGACTAGCGGGGCGGAGGATACGCAGTATTTT.

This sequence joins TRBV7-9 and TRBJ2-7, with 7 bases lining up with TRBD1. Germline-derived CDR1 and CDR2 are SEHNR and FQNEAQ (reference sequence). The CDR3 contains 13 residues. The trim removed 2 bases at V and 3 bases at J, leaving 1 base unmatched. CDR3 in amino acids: CASSLPGGYEQYV. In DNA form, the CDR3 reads TGTGCCAGCAGCTTACCAGGGGGCTACGAGCAGTACGTC.